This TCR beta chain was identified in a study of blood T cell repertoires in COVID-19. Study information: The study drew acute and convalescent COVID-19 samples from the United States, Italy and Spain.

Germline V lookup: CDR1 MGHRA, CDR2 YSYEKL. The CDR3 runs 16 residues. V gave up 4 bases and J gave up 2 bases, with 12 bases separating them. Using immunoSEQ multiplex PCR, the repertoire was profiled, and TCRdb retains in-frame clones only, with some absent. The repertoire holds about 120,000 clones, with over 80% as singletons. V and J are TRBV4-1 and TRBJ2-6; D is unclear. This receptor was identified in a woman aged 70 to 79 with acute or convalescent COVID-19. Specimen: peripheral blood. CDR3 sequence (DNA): TGCGCCAGCAGCCCGATTACTACCGCTGGGGCCAACGTCCTGACTTTC. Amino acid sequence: CASSPITTAGANVLTF.